The following is a TCR beta chain sequence with its context. This sample was taken from a study of cytomegalovirus exposure and HLA in healthy donors. Profiled with immunoSEQ multiplex PCR; TCRdb holds only in-frame clones, not every one. The table lists about 65,000 clones, just over 90% of them singletons. Trimming removed 6 bases from V and 6 bases from J; junction bases left unmatched: 6. The CDR3 is made up of 14 amino acids. The germline V gene encodes CDR1 ENHRY and CDR2 SYGVKD. The receptor was isolated from a woman aged 18-29 years in good health and CMV-seronegative. V is TRBV10-3 and J is TRBJ1-1; 11 bases match TRBD1. Sequenced sample: PBMCs. Here the CDR3 reads CAISLGQGAAEAFF. The CDR3 nucleotides are TGTGCCATCAGCCTCGGACAGGGGGCTGCTGAAGCTTTCTTT.